This is a list of T cell receptor beta chains from one sample in a study of cytomegalovirus exposure and HLA in healthy donors. Sequencing used immunoSEQ multiplex PCR; TCRdb keeps in-frame clones, though not all of them. Here the sample spans roughly 100,000 clones, 79% being singletons. Sample: PBMCs. The receptors stem from a middle-aged woman in good health and CMV-seronegative. Each CDR3 is given with its conserved first and last residue. D genes are given only for firm matches. The size field is filled for only some rows; it gives once, few, many or a size class.

DNA: TGCGCCAGCAGCTTGGGGGACAGATTTTACGAGCAGTACTTC
CDR3: CASSLGDRFYEQYF
D: TRBD1
V: TRBV5-1
J: TRBJ2-7
size: -

DNA: TGTGCCAGCAGCTTAGTAGTCCCTTCTTCGGGCGGGGAGCTGTTTTTT
CDR3: CASSLVVPSSGGELFF
D: -
V: TRBV7-2
J: TRBJ2-2
size: -

DNA: TGTGCCAGCAGTCCATGGACAGGGGGAGGCTACGAGCAGTACTTC
CDR3: CASSPWTGGGYEQYF
D: TRBD1
V: TRBV28
J: TRBJ2-7
size: -

DNA: TGTGCCAGCAGTGACGGGGGGGTTGGCTACACCTTC
CDR3: CASSDGGVGYTF
D: -
V: TRBV28
J: TRBJ1-2
size: -

DNA: TGTGCCAGCAGCTTAGCGGCGGCGAGCACTGAAGCTTTCTTT
CDR3: CASSLAAASTEAFF
D: -
V: TRBV7-8
J: TRBJ1-1
size: -

DNA: TGTGCCAGCACCCTGGGGGGCCTAGCGGGAGGCGGTGAGCAGTACTTC
CDR3: CASTLGGLAGGGEQYF
D: TRBD2
V: TRBV7-2
J: TRBJ2-7
size: -

DNA: TGTGCCAGCAGCTTTGGTTGCGTCGTTCACGGGGAGCTGTTTTTT
CDR3: CASSFGCVVHGELFF
D: -
V: TRBV12-1
J: TRBJ2-2
size: few

DNA: TGTGCCAGCAGCATTCTCACAGATACGCAGTATTTT
CDR3: CASSILTDTQYF
D: -
V: TRBV7-2
J: TRBJ2-3
size: -

DNA: TGCGCCAGCAGCCAGGACGTGGGGAGGACTACGTCGCAGTACTTC
CDR3: CASSQDVGRTTSQYF
D: -
V: TRBV4-3
J: TRBJ2-7
size: -

DNA: TGTGCCAGTAGTATAGCCGGGACAGGGCTGGAGACCCAGTACTTC
CDR3: CASSIAGTGLETQYF
D: TRBD1
V: TRBV19
J: TRBJ2-5
size: -

DNA: TGTGCCAGCAGCCCGGCGGGGGGAGATACGCAGTATTTT
CDR3: CASSPAGGDTQYF
D: TRBD2
V: TRBV7-2
J: TRBJ2-3
size: -

DNA: TGTGCCAGCAGTTATGACAGGGTTCGCGGAGAAAAACTGTTTTTT
CDR3: CASSYDRVRGEKLFF
D: TRBD1
V: TRBV6-6
J: TRBJ1-4
size: few

DNA: TGTGCCAGTAGACCGGTGACAGGGGGAGACACTGAAGCTTTCTTT
CDR3: CASRPVTGGDTEAFF
D: TRBD1
V: TRBV19
J: TRBJ1-1
size: few

DNA: TGTGCCAGCAGCTTAGCCCAGGGGATCAGAAACTACGAGCAGTACTTC
CDR3: CASSLAQGIRNYEQYF
D: -
V: TRBV7-8
J: TRBJ2-7
size: few

DNA: TGTGCCAGCAAACTAGCGGGGGGGTTTCACGAGCAGTACTTC
CDR3: CASKLAGGFHEQYF
D: TRBD2
V: TRBV6-5
J: TRBJ2-7
size: few

DNA: TGTGCCAGCACCCCGGGACTAGCGGGACCGACGGTGGATACGCAGTATTTT
CDR3: CASTPGLAGPTVDTQYF
D: TRBD2
V: TRBV28
J: TRBJ2-3
size: -

DNA: TGTGCCAGCAGCTTGGACCTAGCGGAAGATACGCAGTATTTT
CDR3: CASSLDLAEDTQYF
D: TRBD2
V: TRBV5-6
J: TRBJ2-3
size: -

DNA: TGTGCCACCTCTATTCAGGGTAATGGAGAAGCTTTCTTT
CDR3: CATSIQGNGEAFF
D: -
V: TRBV19
J: TRBJ1-1
size: -

DNA: TGTGCCAGCAGCCCGGGACTAGCGGGAGACAATGAGCAGTTCTTC
CDR3: CASSPGLAGDNEQFF
D: TRBD2
V: TRBV27
J: TRBJ2-1
size: -

DNA: TGCGCCAGCAGCCCTACCCAGCTACAGGGATCGGTGTATGGCTACACCTTC
CDR3: CASSPTQLQGSVYGYTF
D: -
V: TRBV4-3
J: TRBJ1-2
size: -

DNA: TGTGCCAGCAGCCTGACTAGCGGGGGGGCCAACAATGAGCAGTTCTTC
CDR3: CASSLTSGGANNEQFF
D: TRBD2
V: TRBV27
J: TRBJ2-1
size: -

DNA: TGCAGCGCCCTGGACAGGGGTAGCACTGAAGCTTTCTTT
CDR3: CSALDRGSTEAFF
D: TRBD1
V: TRBV29-1
J: TRBJ1-1
size: -

DNA: TGTGCCAGCAGCGTAGAAAGACTAGCGGAGGCCTACAATGAGCAGTTCTTC
CDR3: CASSVERLAEAYNEQFF
D: TRBD2
V: TRBV27
J: TRBJ2-1
size: -

DNA: TGCGCCAGCAGCCAACCACGACAGGGACAAAGGGGAAACACCATATATTTT
CDR3: CASSQPRQGQRGNTIYF
D: TRBD1
V: TRBV4-1
J: TRBJ1-3
size: -

DNA: TGTGCCAGTAGTAACCCGGGACAGGGGGCAGATACGCAGTATTTT
CDR3: CASSNPGQGADTQYF
D: TRBD1
V: TRBV19
J: TRBJ2-3
size: -

DNA: TGTGCCAGCAACATACGACAGGCGAATGAAAAACTGTTTTTT
CDR3: CASNIRQANEKLFF
D: -
V: TRBV5-4
J: TRBJ1-4
size: once

DNA: TGTGCCAGCAGTGGACTGGGCAACAATGAGCAGTTCTTC
CDR3: CASSGLGNNEQFF
D: -
V: TRBV6-6
J: TRBJ2-1
size: -

DNA: TGTGCCAGTAGTATAGATCTGGCGGCCGGGACAGTGTCGACGCCCCAGCATTTT
CDR3: CASSIDLAAGTVSTPQHF
D: TRBD1
V: TRBV19
J: TRBJ1-5
size: -

DNA: TGTGCCAGCAGTCTCGAGGGCCAAGAGACCCAGTACTTC
CDR3: CASSLEGQETQYF
D: -
V: TRBV5-4
J: TRBJ2-5
size: -

DNA: TGTGCCAGCAGTTACCTTGGACAGGGTTCGGGGGAGCAGTACTTC
CDR3: CASSYLGQGSGEQYF
D: TRBD1
V: TRBV6-5
J: TRBJ2-7
size: few

DNA: TGTGCCAGCAGTCCAGGGTGGGGGGGAGGCCGGAGCGGAGAGGGCTACACCTTC
CDR3: CASSPGWGGGRSGEGYTF
D: -
V: TRBV27
J: TRBJ1-2
size: once

DNA: TGTGCCAGCAGTGACCAAGCGGGGGGACTGTTTGAGCAGTTCTTC
CDR3: CASSDQAGGLFEQFF
D: TRBD2
V: TRBV6-1
J: TRBJ2-1
size: -

DNA: TGTGCCAGCAGTCCCCCACCACTAGGAGTCATTCAGTACTTC
CDR3: CASSPPPLGVIQYF
D: -
V: TRBV28
J: TRBJ2-4
size: -

DNA: TGTGCCAGCAGCTTGGACAGGGAAGAGACCCAGTACTTC
CDR3: CASSLDREETQYF
D: -
V: TRBV5-4
J: TRBJ2-5
size: -

DNA: TGCGCCAGCAGCCAAGGTCGGGACTTTAGCAATCAGCCCCAGCATTTT
CDR3: CASSQGRDFSNQPQHF
D: -
V: TRBV4-1
J: TRBJ1-5
size: -

DNA: TGTGCCAGCAGCCCTTCGCTAAGCCTTGAGCAGTTCTTC
CDR3: CASSPSLSLEQFF
D: -
V: TRBV7-6
J: TRBJ2-1
size: -

DNA: TGTGCCTGGAGTGTAGCAGGGCCAGATACGCAGTATTTT
CDR3: CAWSVAGPDTQYF
D: -
V: TRBV30
J: TRBJ2-3
size: -

DNA: TGTGCCAGCAGCCCAAGCGGGGGATCCTACAATGAGCAGTTCTTC
CDR3: CASSPSGGSYNEQFF
D: TRBD2
V: TRBV9
J: TRBJ2-1
size: -

DNA: TGTGCCAGCTCACCGACAGGGGAGGGGAACACTGAAGCTTTCTTT
CDR3: CASSPTGEGNTEAFF
D: TRBD1
V: TRBV18
J: TRBJ1-1
size: -

DNA: TGTGCCAGCAGAGGCGGGACAGGGGTTTCCAATGAGCAGTTCTTC
CDR3: CASRGGTGVSNEQFF
D: TRBD1
V: TRBV2
J: TRBJ2-1
size: -

DNA: TGTGCTAGTGGTTACATGGACAGGGTGGCAGATACGCAGTATTTT
CDR3: CASGYMDRVADTQYF
D: TRBD1
V: TRBV12-5
J: TRBJ2-3
size: -

DNA: TGTGCCAGCAGTTTATATTCCCCCCACGGTGAGGGGAGGGGCAATCAGCCCCAGCATTTT
CDR3: CASSLYSPHGEGRGNQPQHF
D: -
V: TRBV27
J: TRBJ1-5
size: -

DNA: TGTGCCAGCAGCCAACAGGGGACTCTTAGAGATTCACCCCTCCACTTT
CDR3: CASSQQGTLRDSPLHF
D: TRBD1
V: TRBV28
J: TRBJ1-6
size: few

DNA: TGTGCCAGCAGTTTGGACAGGGGTTTGGTTGAGCAGTTCTTC
CDR3: CASSLDRGLVEQFF
D: TRBD1
V: TRBV27
J: TRBJ2-1
size: -

DNA: TGTGCAAGTCTCTCCGGGGCAGGGAGGACCGGGGAGCTGTTTTTT
CDR3: CASLSGAGRTGELFF
D: -
V: TRBV12-2
J: TRBJ2-2
size: -

DNA: TGTGCCAGTAGTCCCCGGGACAGCTACCAGCCCCAGCATTTT
CDR3: CASSPRDSYQPQHF
D: TRBD1
V: TRBV19
J: TRBJ1-5
size: -

DNA: TGTGCCAGTAGTGGACAGCTCCTGGATACGCAGTATTTT
CDR3: CASSGQLLDTQYF
D: -
V: TRBV19
J: TRBJ2-3
size: -

DNA: TGTGCCAGCAATGATGTGAGGGGGTCCGCCGGGGAGCTGTTTTTT
CDR3: CASNDVRGSAGELFF
D: -
V: TRBV2
J: TRBJ2-2
size: -

DNA: TGTGCCAGCTCACCACCGGTCTTAGCGGGACAAGAGACCCAGTACTTC
CDR3: CASSPPVLAGQETQYF
D: TRBD2
V: TRBV18
J: TRBJ2-5
size: -

DNA: TGTGCCAGCTCACCTACGACAGGGAAAGGCCAGCCCCAGCATTTT
CDR3: CASSPTTGKGQPQHF
D: TRBD1
V: TRBV18
J: TRBJ1-5
size: few

DNA: TGTGCCAGCAGCACCGGACTAGCGGGAGGACTTAACTCGGCGGGGCAGTATTTT
CDR3: CASSTGLAGGLNSAGQYF
D: TRBD2
V: TRBV11-2
J: TRBJ2-3
size: few

DNA: TGTGCCACCAGCAGAGATACCGACTCCCAGCAGTACTTC
CDR3: CATSRDTDSQQYF
D: -
V: TRBV15
J: TRBJ2-5
size: -

DNA: TGTGCCAGCTCACCTCAGGGGAGCTCCTACGAGCAGTACTTC
CDR3: CASSPQGSSYEQYF
D: -
V: TRBV18
J: TRBJ2-7
size: once

DNA: TGTGCCAGCAGCTGGACCCCCACAGCGGGAGTGAAAGAGACCCAGTACTTC
CDR3: CASSWTPTAGVKETQYF
D: TRBD2
V: TRBV9
J: TRBJ2-5
size: -

DNA: TGTGCCAGCAGCTCAACAGGTTACTCCTACGAGCAGTACTTC
CDR3: CASSSTGYSYEQYF
D: -
V: TRBV7-2
J: TRBJ2-7
size: once

DNA: TGTGCCAGTAGTGGTCCCGGGTCAACCTTCTACGAGCAGTACTTC
CDR3: CASSGPGSTFYEQYF
D: -
V: TRBV19
J: TRBJ2-7
size: -

DNA: TGCGCCAGCAGTGATCCCACGACAGTGTACGAGCAGTACTTC
CDR3: CASSDPTTVYEQYF
D: -
V: TRBV10-2
J: TRBJ2-7
size: -

DNA: TGCGCCAGCACTGCCGGGGAGAGCAATCAGCCCCAGCATTTT
CDR3: CASTAGESNQPQHF
D: -
V: TRBV4-1
J: TRBJ1-5
size: -

DNA: TGTGCCAGCAGTTTAGCGGGGGGGCCGCCCGAGACCCAGTACTTC
CDR3: CASSLAGGPPETQYF
D: TRBD2
V: TRBV28
J: TRBJ2-5
size: -